These 16 T cell receptor beta chains originate from one sample sequenced in a study of T-cell reconstitution after alpha-beta-depleted transplantation in children. The library targeted TCRbeta and was prepared with unique molecular identifiers. One entry per CDR3 protein results from TCRdb running MiXCR on the PCR reads. The sample holds 140,000 or so distinct CDR3 sequences, about 9% seen once. The sample in question was PBMCs, mostly from graft donor cells, obtained 180 days after TCRalphabeta/CD19-depleted stem cell transplant. The receptors were sampled from a female patient aged 2 to 10 who had a stem cell transplant for congenital amegakaryocytic thrombocytopenia, so the T cells may come from the graft donor.

This clonotype has ten or more counts. The gene calls are TRBV7-8 and TRBJ2-1, with 8 bases matching TRBD1. The germline V gene encodes CDR1 SGHVS and CDR2 FQNEAQ. The CDR3 loop spans 16 amino acids. V was pared by 4 bases and J by 1 base, with 6 bases of the junction left unmatched. The CDR3 nucleotides are TGTGCCAGCAGCTCGAAATGGACAGGGTCCTACAATGAGCAGTTCTTC. Protein: CASSSKWTGSYNEQFF.

This clonotype was counted a few times. V usage is TRBV18 and J usage is TRBJ2-6; D gene ambiguous. Germline V CDR1 and CDR2: KGHSH, LQKENI. This CDR3 is 16 amino acids long. Trimming left V 0 bases short and J 1 base short, with 7 bases between. CDR3 region: CASSPPVGSGANVLTF. The CDR3 bases are TGTGCCAGCTCACCACCGGTCGGGTCTGGGGCCAACGTCCTGACTTTC.

This clonotype was seen a handful of times. This rearrangement joins TRBV4-1 to TRBJ1-1; 7 bases align to TRBD1. The germline gives CDR1 MGHRA, CDR2 YSYEKL. J lost 2 bases, V lost 1 base, and 7 bases had no gene match. The CDR3 runs 16 residues. CDR3 residues: CASSQVGRGSNTEAFF. CDR3 sequence (DNA): TGCGCCAGCAGCCAAGTTGGCAGGGGGTCCAACACTGAAGCTTTCTTT.

This rearrangement joins TRBV5-1 to TRBJ2-3; 12 positions match TRBD2. Losses at the gene ends were 0 bases for V and 6 bases for J; bases not matched to a gene: 8. The CDR3 loop spans 17 amino acids. Germline lookup yields CDR1 SGHRS and CDR2 YFSETQ. In DNA form, the CDR3 reads TGCGCCAGCAGCTTGGCCCTAGCGGGGGGGCCAGGGGATACGCAGTATTTT. It yields the protein CASSLALAGGPGDTQYF.

This clonotype was observed many times. The J gene is TRBJ1-5, the V gene TRBV20-1; the match to TRBD1 covers 7 bases. This CDR3 has 15 residues. Trimming at V came to 6 bases and at J to 4 bases, leaving 12 bases not matched to a gene. CDR1 and CDR2 (germline): DFQATT, SNEGSKA (reference sequence). This chain's CDR3 is CSAQSDREGNQPQHF. The CDR3 bases are TGCAGTGCCCAATCTGACAGGGAGGGAAATCAGCCCCAGCATTTT.

This sequence joins TRBV12-3 or TRBV12-4 and TRBJ2-5; 10 positions agree with TRBD2. After removal of 0 bases from V and 4 bases from J, the junction contained 5 bases not matched to a gene. This CDR3 has 16 amino acids. This CDR3 reads CASSLAVAGGPETQYF. In nucleotides, the CDR3 is TGTGCCAGCAGTTTAGCGGTAGCGGGAGGACCAGAGACCCAGTACTTC.

This clonotype showed up just a few times. The chain joins TRBV5-1 to TRBJ2-2; D uncertain. CDR1 and CDR2 from the germline V gene are SGHRS and YFSETQ. V shed 7 bases and J shed 6 bases, with 10 bases lying between them. This CDR3 has 12 residues. The CDR3 DNA reads as TGCGCCAGCTATGGCGGCGCCGGGGAGCTGTTTTTT. This codes for CASYGGAGELFF. The full variable domain, rest sourced from reference TRBV5-1 and TRBJ2-2, is KAGVTQTPRYLIKTRGQQVTLSCSPISGHRSVSWYQQTPGQGLQFLFEYFSETQRNKGNFPGRFSGRQFSNSRSEMNVSTLELGDSALYLCASYGGAGELFFGEGSRLTVL.

This clonotype came up a few times. The genes are TRBV5-1 and TRBJ2-5, with D tentatively TRBD1 or TRBD2 (5 bases each). This CDR3 is built from 16 residues. Germline V gene sequence: CDR1 SGHRS, CDR2 YFSETQ. Between the trimmed V and J ends, which lost 1 base and 0 bases, there was a span of 13 bases. Here the CDR3 reads CASSLSFGTDQETQYF. The CDR3 region has the DNA TGCGCCAGCAGCTTGTCATTCGGGACGGACCAAGAGACCCAGTACTTC.

This clonotype was seen repeatedly, ten times or more. The V gene is TRBV19, the J gene TRBJ2-2; D possibly corresponds to TRBD1 (5 bases). The CDR3 loop spans 15 amino acids. V lost 1 base and J 9 bases, leaving 15 bases between the germline ends. The germline V gene has CDR1 LNHDA and CDR2 SQIVND (reference sequence). The CDR3 DNA is TGTGCCAGTAGTATAGCTGGTGGGGCAGGGCGGGAGCTGTTTTTT. It yields the protein CASSIAGGAGRELFF.

The chain recombines TRBV3-1 with TRBJ2-1; the D is unclear. The CDR3 is 12 residues long. CDR1 and CDR2 from the germline V gene are LGHDT and YNNKEL (reference sequence). Trimming shortened V by 5 bases and J by 9 bases, and 11 bases separated the two germline ends. CDR3 sequence: CASSYQASEQFF. The CDR3 coding sequence is TGTGCCAGCAGCTACCAAGCTAGTGAGCAGTTCTTC.

This clonotype was recorded many times. The V call is TRBV6-5, the J call TRBJ1-1; TRBD1 is a possible D gene (6 bases). Deletions cut 9 bases from V and 4 bases from J, with 12 bases between. This CDR3 comprises 12 residues. The germline CDR1 and CDR2 sequences are MNHEY and SVGAGI. Written as DNA, the CDR3 is TGTGCCAGTCAGGGGCAAGGCACTGAAGCTTTCTTT. Translated, it gives CASQGQGTEAFF.

Comments on this clonotype: Relative to the germline gene, one junction end is altered; a read error may explain this. The V and J genes are TRBV27 and TRBJ1-2; TRBD1 matches at 7 bases. The CDR3 has 14 amino acids. From germline, CDR1 is MNHEY and CDR2 SMNVEV (reference sequence). CDR3 nucleotides: TGTTCCAGCAGGACAGGACCTGCCTTCTATGGCTACACCTTC. This gives the protein CSSRTGPAFYGYTF.

The sample holds many counts of this clonotype. The V call is TRBV28, the J call TRBJ1-6; D not resolved. The CDR3 is 16 residues long. The V end lost 5 bases, the J end lost 0 bases, and 11 bases lay between the germline ends. The germline V gene has CDR1 MDHEN and CDR2 SYDVKM. CDR3 DNA sequence: TGTGCCAGCAGTCTCCCGGGGAGCTCCTATAATTCACCCCTCCACTTT. Its protein product is CASSLPGSSYNSPLHF.

This clonotype was observed a few times. V gene TRBV20-1 combines with J gene TRBJ2-1; D might be TRBD1 or TRBD2, each matching 5 bases. The CDR3 runs to 14 residues. Trimming left V 4 bases short and J 4 bases short, with 14 bases between. Germline V lookup: CDR1 DFQATT, CDR2 SNEGSKA (reference sequence). The CDR3 loop reads CSANPGPRYNEQFF. The CDR3 coding sequence is TGCAGTGCTAATCCGGGACCCAGATACAATGAGCAGTTCTTC.

The V call is TRBV12-3 or TRBV12-4, the J call TRBJ1-5; D not certain. Trimming cost V 7 bases and J 5 bases, with 12 bases left between them. There are 13 residues in the CDR3. The CDR3 region is CASMGDPHQPQHF. The CDR3 region has the DNA TGTGCCAGCATGGGAGACCCCCATCAGCCCCAGCATTTT.

This clonotype has a count of ten or more. The chain combines TRBV20-1 with TRBJ2-3, with D uncertain. V was clipped by 4 bases and J by 1 base, with 12 bases between them. CDR3 size: 14 residues. The germline V gene encodes CDR1 DFQATT and CDR2 SNEGSKA (reference sequence). CDR3 loop: CSAIDTVGTDTQYF. DNA for the CDR3: TGCAGTGCTATAGACACGGTTGGCACAGATACGCAGTATTTT.